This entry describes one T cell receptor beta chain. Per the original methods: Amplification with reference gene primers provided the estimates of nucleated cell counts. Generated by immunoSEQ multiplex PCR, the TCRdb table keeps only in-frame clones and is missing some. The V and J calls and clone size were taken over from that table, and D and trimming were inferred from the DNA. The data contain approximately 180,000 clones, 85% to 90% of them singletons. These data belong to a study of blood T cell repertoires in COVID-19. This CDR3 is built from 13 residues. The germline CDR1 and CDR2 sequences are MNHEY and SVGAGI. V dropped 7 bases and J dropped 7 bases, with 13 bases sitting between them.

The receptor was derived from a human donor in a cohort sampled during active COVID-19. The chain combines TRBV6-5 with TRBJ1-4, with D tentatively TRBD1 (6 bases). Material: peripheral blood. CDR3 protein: CASTQGWAEKLFF. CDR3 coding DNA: TGTGCCAGCACCCAGGGGTGGGCTGAAAAACTGTTTTTT.